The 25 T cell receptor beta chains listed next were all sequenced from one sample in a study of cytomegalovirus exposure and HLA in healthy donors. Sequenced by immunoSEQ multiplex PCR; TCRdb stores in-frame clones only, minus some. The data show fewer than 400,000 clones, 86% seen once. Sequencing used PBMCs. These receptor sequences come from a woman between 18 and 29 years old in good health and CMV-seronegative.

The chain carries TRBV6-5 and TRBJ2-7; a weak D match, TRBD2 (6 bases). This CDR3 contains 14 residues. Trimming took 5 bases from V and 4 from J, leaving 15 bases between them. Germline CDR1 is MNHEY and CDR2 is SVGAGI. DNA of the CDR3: TGTGCCAGCAGTCGGGACTTAGGCCTATACGAGCAGTACTTC. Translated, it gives CASSRDLGLYEQYF.

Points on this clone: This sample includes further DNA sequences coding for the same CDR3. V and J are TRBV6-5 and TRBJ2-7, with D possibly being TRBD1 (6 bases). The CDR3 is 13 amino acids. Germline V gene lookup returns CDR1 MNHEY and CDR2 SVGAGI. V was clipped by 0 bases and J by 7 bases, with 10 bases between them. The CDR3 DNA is TGTGCCAGCAGTTACTCGAACAGGGCTGAGCAGTACTTC. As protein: CASSYSNRAEQYF.

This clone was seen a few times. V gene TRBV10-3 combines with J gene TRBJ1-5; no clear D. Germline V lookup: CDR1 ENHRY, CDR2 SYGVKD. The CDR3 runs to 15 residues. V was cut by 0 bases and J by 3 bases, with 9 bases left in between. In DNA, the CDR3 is TGTGCCATCAGTGAGTCACAGTTCCCCAATCAGCCCCAGCATTTT. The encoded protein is CAISESQFPNQPQHF.

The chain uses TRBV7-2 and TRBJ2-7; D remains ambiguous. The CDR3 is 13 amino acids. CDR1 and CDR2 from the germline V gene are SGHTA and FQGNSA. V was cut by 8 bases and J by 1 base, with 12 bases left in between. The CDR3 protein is CASGSAVSYEQYF. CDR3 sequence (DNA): TGTGCCAGCGGGTCGGCGGTTTCCTACGAGCAGTACTTC.

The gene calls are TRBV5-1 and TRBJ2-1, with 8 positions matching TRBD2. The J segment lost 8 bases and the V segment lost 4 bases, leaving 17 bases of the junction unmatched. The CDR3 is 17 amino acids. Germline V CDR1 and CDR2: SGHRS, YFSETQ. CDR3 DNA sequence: TGCGCCAGCAGCCCTCCTCCGAGCGGGAGACTGTGGGATGAGCAGTTCTTC. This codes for CASSPPPSGRLWDEQFF.

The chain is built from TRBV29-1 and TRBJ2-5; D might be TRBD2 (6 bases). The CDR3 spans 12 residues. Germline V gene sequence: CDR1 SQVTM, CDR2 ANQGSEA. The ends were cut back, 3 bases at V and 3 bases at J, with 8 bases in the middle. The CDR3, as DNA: TGCAGCGTTGATTTAGCGGAAGAGACCCAGTACTTC. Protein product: CSVDLAEETQYF.

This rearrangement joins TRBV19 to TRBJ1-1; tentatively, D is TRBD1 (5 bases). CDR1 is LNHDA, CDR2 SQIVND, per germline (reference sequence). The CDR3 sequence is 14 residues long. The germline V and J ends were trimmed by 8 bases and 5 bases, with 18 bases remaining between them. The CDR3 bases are TGTGCCAGTTCCGGCGGCAGGGAGGGTACTGAAGCTTTCTTT. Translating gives CASSGGREGTEAFF.

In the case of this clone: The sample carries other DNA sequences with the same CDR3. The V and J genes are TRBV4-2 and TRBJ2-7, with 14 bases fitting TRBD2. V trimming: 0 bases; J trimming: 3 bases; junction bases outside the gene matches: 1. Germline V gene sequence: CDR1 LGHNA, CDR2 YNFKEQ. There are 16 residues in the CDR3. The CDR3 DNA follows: TGTGCCAGCAGCCAAGATGGACTAGCGGGGGGCTACGAGCAGTACTTC. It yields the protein CASSQDGLAGGYEQYF.

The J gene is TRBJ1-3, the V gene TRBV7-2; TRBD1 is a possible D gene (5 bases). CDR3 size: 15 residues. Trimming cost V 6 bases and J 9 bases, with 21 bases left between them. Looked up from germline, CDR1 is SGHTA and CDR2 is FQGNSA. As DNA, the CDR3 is TGTGCCAGCAGGCGGGACTCAGCGGCGTCGGGCACCATATATTTT. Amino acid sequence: CASRRDSAASGTIYF.

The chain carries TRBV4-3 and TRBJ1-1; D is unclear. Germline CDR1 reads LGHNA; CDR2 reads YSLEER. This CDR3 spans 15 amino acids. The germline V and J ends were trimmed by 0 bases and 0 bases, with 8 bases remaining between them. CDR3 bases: TGCGCCAGCAGCCAAGATAGAGACTTGAACACTGAAGCTTTCTTT. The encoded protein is CASSQDRDLNTEAFF.

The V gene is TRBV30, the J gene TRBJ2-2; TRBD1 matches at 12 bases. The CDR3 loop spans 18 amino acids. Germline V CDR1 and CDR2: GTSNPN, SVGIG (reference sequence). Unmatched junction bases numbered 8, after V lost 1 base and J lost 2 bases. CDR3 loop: CAWSGSGTGGFNTGELFF. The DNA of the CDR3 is TGTGCCTGGAGTGGCTCCGGGACAGGGGGCTTCAACACCGGGGAGCTGTTTTTT.

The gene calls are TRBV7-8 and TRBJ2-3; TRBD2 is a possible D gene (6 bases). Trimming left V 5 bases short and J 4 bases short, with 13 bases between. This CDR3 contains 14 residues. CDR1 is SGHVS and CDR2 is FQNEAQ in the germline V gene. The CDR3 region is CASSVDYSPDTQYF. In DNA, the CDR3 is TGTGCCAGCAGCGTGGACTACTCGCCAGATACGCAGTATTTT. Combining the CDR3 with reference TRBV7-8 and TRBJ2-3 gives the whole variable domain GAGVSQSPRYKVAKRGQDVALRCDPISGHVSLFWYQQALGQGPEFLTYFQNEAQLDKSGLPSDRFFAERPEGSVSTLKIQRTQQEDSAVYLCASSVDYSPDTQYFGPGTRLTVL.

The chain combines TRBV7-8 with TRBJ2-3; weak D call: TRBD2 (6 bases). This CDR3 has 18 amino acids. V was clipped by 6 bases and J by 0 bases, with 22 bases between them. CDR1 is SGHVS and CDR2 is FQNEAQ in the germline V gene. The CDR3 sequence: CASRVGYRGGTSTDTQYF. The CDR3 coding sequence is TGTGCCAGCAGAGTAGGGTACCGAGGAGGGACTAGCACAGATACGCAGTATTTT.

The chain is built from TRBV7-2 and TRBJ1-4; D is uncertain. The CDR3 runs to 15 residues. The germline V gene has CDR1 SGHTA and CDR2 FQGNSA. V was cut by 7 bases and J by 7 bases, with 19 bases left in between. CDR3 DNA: TGTGCCAGCACCATGGGGAGACCAGATTCTGAAAAACTGTTTTTT. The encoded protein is CASTMGRPDSEKLFF.

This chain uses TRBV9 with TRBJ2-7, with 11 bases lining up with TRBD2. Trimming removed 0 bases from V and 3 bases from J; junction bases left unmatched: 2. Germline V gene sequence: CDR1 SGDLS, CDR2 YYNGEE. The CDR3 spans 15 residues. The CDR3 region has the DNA TGTGCCAGCAGCGTAGAACTAGCGGGAGTCTACGAGCAGTACTTC. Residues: CASSVELAGVYEQYF. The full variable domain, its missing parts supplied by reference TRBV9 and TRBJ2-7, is DSGVTQTPKHLITATGQRVTLRCSPRSGDLSVYWYQQSLDQGLQFLIQYYNGEERAKGNILERFSAQQFPDLHSELNLSSLELGDSALYFCASSVELAGVYEQYFGPGTRLTVT.

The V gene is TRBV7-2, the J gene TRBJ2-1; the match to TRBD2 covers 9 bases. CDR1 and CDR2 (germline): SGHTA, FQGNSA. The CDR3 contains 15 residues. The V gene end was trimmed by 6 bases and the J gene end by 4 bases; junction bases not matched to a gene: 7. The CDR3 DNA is TGTGCCAGCAGAACACTAGCGGGTTTATACAATGAGCAGTTCTTC. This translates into CASRTLAGLYNEQFF.

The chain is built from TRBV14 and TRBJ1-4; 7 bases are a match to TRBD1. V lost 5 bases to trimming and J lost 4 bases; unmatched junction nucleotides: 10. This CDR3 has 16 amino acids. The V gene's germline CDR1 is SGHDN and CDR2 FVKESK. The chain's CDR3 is CASSSSSGGGNEKLFF. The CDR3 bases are TGTGCCAGCAGCTCTTCCTCAGGGGGAGGTAATGAAAAACTGTTTTTT.

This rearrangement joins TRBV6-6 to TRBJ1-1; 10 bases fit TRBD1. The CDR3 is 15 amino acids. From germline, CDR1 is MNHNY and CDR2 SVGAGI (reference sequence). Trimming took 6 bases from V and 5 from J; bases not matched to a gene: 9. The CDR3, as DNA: TGTGCCAGCAGCCGGACAGGGGGAGAAGGAACTGAAGCTTTCTTT. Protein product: CASSRTGGEGTEAFF.

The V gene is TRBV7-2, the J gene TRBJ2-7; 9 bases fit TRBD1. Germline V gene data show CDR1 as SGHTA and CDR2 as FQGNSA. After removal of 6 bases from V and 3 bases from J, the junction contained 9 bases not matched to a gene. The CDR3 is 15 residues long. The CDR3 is CASSRTGTGRYEQYF. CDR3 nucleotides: TGTGCCAGCAGTCGTACCGGGACAGGGCGCTACGAGCAGTACTTC.

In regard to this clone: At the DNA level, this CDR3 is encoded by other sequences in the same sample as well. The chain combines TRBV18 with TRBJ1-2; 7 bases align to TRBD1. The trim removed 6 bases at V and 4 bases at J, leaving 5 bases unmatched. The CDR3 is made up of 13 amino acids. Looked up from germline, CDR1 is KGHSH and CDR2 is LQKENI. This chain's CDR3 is CASSPDRAYGYTF. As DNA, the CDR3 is TGTGCCAGCTCTCCTGACAGGGCCTATGGCTACACCTTC.

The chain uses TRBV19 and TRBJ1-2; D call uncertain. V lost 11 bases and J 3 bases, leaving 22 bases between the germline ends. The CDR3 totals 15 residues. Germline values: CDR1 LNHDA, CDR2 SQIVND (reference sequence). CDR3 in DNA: TGTGCCTCCAATCCCTCTCCCGGGAGCTACTATGGCTACACCTTC. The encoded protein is CASNPSPGSYYGYTF.

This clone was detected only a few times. CDR3 loop: CSVASTSGIHEQYF. CDR3 in DNA: TGCAGCGTTGCGTCGACTAGCGGGATCCACGAGCAGTACTTC. The chain recombines TRBV29-1 with TRBJ2-7; TRBD2 aligns across 11 bases. CDR3 size: 14 residues. V dropped 4 bases and J dropped 5; count of bases not matched to a gene: 7. CDR1 and CDR2 from the germline V gene are SQVTM and ANQGSEA.

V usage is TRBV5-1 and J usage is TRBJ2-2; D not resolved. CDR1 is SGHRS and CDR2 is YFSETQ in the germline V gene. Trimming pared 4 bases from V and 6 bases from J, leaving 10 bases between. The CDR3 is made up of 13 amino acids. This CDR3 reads CASSAVRSGELFF. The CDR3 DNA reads TGCGCCAGCAGCGCGGTTAGGTCCGGGGAGCTGTTTTTT.

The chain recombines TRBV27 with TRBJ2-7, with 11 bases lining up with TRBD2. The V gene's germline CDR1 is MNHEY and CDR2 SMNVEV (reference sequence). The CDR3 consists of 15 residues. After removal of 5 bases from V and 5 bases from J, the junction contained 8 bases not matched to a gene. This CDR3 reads CASSLLAGVSNEQYF. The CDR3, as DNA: TGTGCCAGCAGTCTACTAGCGGGAGTAAGTAACGAGCAGTACTTC.

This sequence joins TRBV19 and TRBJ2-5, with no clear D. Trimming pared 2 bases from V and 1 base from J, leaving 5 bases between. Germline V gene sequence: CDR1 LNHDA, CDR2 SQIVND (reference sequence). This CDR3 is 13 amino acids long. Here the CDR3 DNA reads TGTGCCAGTAGTATACCCGGCCAAGAGACCCAGTACTTC. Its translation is CASSIPGQETQYF.